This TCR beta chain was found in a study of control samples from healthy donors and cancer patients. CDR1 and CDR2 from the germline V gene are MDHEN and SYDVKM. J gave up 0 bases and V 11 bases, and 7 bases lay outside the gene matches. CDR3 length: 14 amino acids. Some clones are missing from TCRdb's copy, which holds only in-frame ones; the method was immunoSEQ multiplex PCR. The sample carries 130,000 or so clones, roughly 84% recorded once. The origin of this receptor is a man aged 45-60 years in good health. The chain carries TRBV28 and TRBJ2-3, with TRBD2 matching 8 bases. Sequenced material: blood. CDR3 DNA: TGTGCCTCCGGGCGGGGGGCGAGCACAGATACGCAGTATTTT. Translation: CASGRGASTDTQYF.